This TCR beta chain stems from a study of human T cells and chemical hapten exposure. One entry per CDR3 protein results from TCRdb running MiXCR on the RACE reads. The sample has 300,000 to 450,000 distinct CDR3 sequences, roughly 5.3% seen once. This clonotype was counted only a few times. Its antigen is still unknown. The study, taken as a whole, reports: Significantly greater numbers of large CDR3 similarity clusters came from expanded TCRs than from controls.

Described time point: pre-sensitization, week 0. This sample's treatment: therapeutic diphenylcyclopropenone sensitization with weekly scalp DPC. Blood collection happened ahead of applying each patch test. Suited to DPC and affected by alopecia, the donors ranged from 18 to 70 years old. Total RNA was extracted from unfractionated whole blood. The sequence derives from a woman aged 50 to 60 with alopecia areata. Some clones in this sample may be carry-over from other donors' samples. This specimen was whole blood, taken in connection with sensitization to the hapten diphenylcyclopropenone (DPC).

CDR3 DNA: TGTGCCAGCAGTCTACCGGGACACCTAAACACTGAAGCTTTCTTT. Translation gives CASSLPGHLNTEAFF. This rearrangement joins TRBV12-3 or TRBV12-4 to TRBJ1-1, with a tentative D call TRBD1 (6 bases). CDR3 size: 15 residues. The V and J ends lost 5 bases and 2 bases respectively, with 15 bases between them.